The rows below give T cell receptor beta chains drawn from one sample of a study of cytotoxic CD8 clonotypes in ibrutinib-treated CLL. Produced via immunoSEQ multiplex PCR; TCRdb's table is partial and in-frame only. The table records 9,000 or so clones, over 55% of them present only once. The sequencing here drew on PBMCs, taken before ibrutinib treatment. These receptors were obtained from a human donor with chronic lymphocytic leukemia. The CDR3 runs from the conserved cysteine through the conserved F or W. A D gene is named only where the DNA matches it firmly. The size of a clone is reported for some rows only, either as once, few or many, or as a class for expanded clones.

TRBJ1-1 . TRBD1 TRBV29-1 TGCAGCGTTGAAGAGGGCAGGGGGGACACTGAAGCTTTCTTT CSVEEGRGDTEAFF
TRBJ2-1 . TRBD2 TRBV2 TGTGCCAGCAGTGAGAGCGGGGGGGACATAGAGCAGTTCTTC CASSESGGDIEQFF
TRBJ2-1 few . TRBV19 TGTGCCAGTAGTATAGTGGGCAGCAACAATGAGCAGTTCTTC CASSIVGSNNEQFF
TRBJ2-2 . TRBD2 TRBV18 TGTGCCAGCTCACCACCTTCTTGGATAAGGGCTAGCGGGGAGTGGAACACCGGGGAGCTGTTTTTT CASSPPSWIRASGEWNTGELFF
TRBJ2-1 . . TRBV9 TGTGCCAGCAGCGTAGCTCATGAGCAGTTCTTC CASSVAHEQFF
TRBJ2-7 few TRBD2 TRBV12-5 TGTGCTAGTGGCACCTCAGCGGGGGGATCCTACGAGCAGTACTTC CASGTSAGGSYEQYF
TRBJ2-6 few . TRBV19 TGTGCCAGCCAGCTGTCCGGGAGCTCTGGGGCCAACGTCCTGACTTTC CASQLSGSSGANVLTF
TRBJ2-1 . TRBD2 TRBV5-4 TGTGCCAGCAGCTTGGCGGGGGGATTCTACAATGAGCAGTTCTTC CASSLAGGFYNEQFF
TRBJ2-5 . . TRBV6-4 TGTGCCAGCAGTGACTATGTGGGCGCAGAGACCCAGTACTTC CASSDYVGAETQYF
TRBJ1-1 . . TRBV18 TGTGCCAGCTCACCAGGGCAGACGAACACTGAAGCTTTCTTT CASSPGQTNTEAFF
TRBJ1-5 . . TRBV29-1 TGCAGCGTTCAGTCAGGGACGACTCAGCCCCAGCATTTT CSVQSGTTQPQHF
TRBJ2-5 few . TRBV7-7 TGTGCGACGTCTGGGGGTGGAAAGACCCAGTACTTC CATSGGGKTQYF
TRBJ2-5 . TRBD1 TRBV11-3 TGTGCCAGCAGACCGGGACAGGGGGAGGGAGAGACCCAGTACTTC CASRPGQGEGETQYF
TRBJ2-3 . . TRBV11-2 TGTGCCAGCGCTAGCAGTAGCACAGATACGCAGTATTTT CASASSSTDTQYF
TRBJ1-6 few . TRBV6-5 TGTGCCAGCAGTCGGAGTGGAGCATATAATTCACCCCTCCACTTT CASSRSGAYNSPLHF
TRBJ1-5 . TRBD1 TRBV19 TGTGCCAGTAGCCCGGGACAGGGATCAAGTCAGCCCCAGCATTTT CASSPGQGSSQPQHF
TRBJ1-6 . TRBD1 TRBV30 TGTGCCTGGATTCACGGACAGGGGGCGTTAGTTGATTCACCCCTCCACTTT CAWIHGQGALVDSPLHF
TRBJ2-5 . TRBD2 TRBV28 TGTGCCAGCAATCTGAGCGGGAGGGTGGAGACCCAGTACTTC CASNLSGRVETQYF
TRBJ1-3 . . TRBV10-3 TGTGCCATCAGTGAGTCGACAGACAGTTCTGGAAACACCATATATTTT CAISESTDSSGNTIYF
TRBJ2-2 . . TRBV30 TGTGCCTGGAGTGTACTGGGCAGGGGCAACACCGGGGAGCTGTTTTTT CAWSVLGRGNTGELFF
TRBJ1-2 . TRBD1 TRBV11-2 TGTGCCAGCAGCTTTCGACAGGGAGGAGGCTATGGCTACACCTTC CASSFRQGGGYGYTF
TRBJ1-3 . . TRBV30 TGTGCCTGGAGAGGCGGTGCTGGAAACACCATATATTTT CAWRGGAGNTIYF
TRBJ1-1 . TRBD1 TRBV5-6 TGTGCCAGCAGCCCAGAATTCCGGGACAGGTACACTGAAGCTTTCTTT CASSPEFRDRYTEAFF
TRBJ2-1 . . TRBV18 TGTGCCAGCTCACCACCTCTAACATCGACCAATGAGCAGTTCTTC CASSPPLTSTNEQFF
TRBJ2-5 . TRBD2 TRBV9 TGTGCCAGCAGCGTAGGGCTAGCGGGAGGTGGCCAAGAGACCCAGTACTTC CASSVGLAGGGQETQYF
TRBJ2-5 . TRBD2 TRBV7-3 TGTGCCAGCAGCTCGGGTCTAGCGGCCCAAGAGACCCAGTACTTC CASSSGLAAQETQYF
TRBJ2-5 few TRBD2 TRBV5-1 TGCGCCAGCAGCTTGGGAACTAGCGGGAGGGCAATCCAGACCCAGTACTTC CASSLGTSGRAIQTQYF
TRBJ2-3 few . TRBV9 TGTGCCAGCAGCAACTTGGGACCAGACGATACGCAGTATTTT CASSNLGPDDTQYF
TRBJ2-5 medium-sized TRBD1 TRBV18 TGTGCCAGCTCACCTTCCGGGACAGAGGGTGGAGGAGCCCAGTACTTC CASSPSGTEGGGAQYF
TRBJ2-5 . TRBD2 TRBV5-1 TGCGCCAGCAGCTCTACTAGCGGGAGGGCCCAAGAGACCCAGTACTTC CASSSTSGRAQETQYF
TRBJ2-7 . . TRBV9 TGTGCCAGCAGCGTAGGAGCGGGTTATTACGAGCAGTACTTC CASSVGAGYYEQYF
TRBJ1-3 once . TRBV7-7 TGTGCTAGCAGCACAACCTTCTCTGGAAACACCATATATTTT CASSTTFSGNTIYF
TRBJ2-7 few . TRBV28 TGTGCCAGCAGTTTACCAGTGCTTTCCTCCTACGAGCAGTACTTC CASSLPVLSSYEQYF
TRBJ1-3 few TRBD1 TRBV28 TGTGCCAGCAGACGACAGGGGGCGTCTGGAAACACCATATATTTT CASRRQGASGNTIYF
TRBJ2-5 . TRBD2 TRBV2 TGTGCCAGCAGTGATGCGGGACTAGCGGGGGGGATTGCAGTAGAGACCCAGTACTTC CASSDAGLAGGIAVETQYF
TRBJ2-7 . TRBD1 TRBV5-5 TGTGCCAGCAGACCGGGACAGGGGGTGGACGAGCAGTACTTC CASRPGQGVDEQYF
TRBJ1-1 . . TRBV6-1 TGTGCCAGCAGTGAAGCAGGGATTAAGCCTTTCTTT CASSEAGIKPFF
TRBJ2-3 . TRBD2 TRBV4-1 TGCGCCAGCAGCCTCCGGACTAGCGGGAGTACAGATACGCAGTATTTT CASSLRTSGSTDTQYF
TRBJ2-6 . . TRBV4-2 TGTGCCAGCAGCCAGCCCCAAGGTTCAGGGTGGGGGATAAACTCTGGGGCCAACGTCCTGACTTTC CASSQPQGSGWGINSGANVLTF
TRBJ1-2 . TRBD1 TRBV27 TGTGCCACGACCGGGACAGGGTTTGGCTACACCTTC CATTGTGFGYTF
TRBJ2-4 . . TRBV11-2 TGTGCCAGCAGCTCCTCGGACTTGTACATTCAGTACTTC CASSSSDLYIQYF
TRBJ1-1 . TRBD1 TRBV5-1 TGCGCCAGCAGCCCGCAGGGGGTCAGGACGGAAGCTTTCTTT CASSPQGVRTEAFF
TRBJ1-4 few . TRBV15 TGTGCCACCAGCAGAGAGGGGGCCGGGAGGGAAAAACTGTTTTTT CATSREGAGREKLFF
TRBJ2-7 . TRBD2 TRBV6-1 TGTGCCAGCAGTGAAAGCGGGGCTACCTACGAGCAGTACTTC CASSESGATYEQYF
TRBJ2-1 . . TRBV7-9 TGTGCCAGCAGCCTACCCCAGGGCAGCAATGAGCAGTTCTTC CASSLPQGSNEQFF
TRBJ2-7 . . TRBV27 TGTGCCAGCAGAAGGGCAGGCGAGCAGTACTTC CASRRAGEQYF